This is a list of T cell receptor beta chains from one sample in a study of CD8 T cells in Susac syndrome. TCRdb passed the immunoSEQ multiplex PCR reads through MiXCR, listing each CDR3 protein once. Here the sample spans more than 110,000 distinct CDR3 sequences, 94% being singletons. Specimen: CD8+ T cells from PBMCs. These receptors were taken from a human donor in good health. CDR3s include the opening cysteine and the closing phenylalanine or tryptophan. Fields, in order: clone size, J gene, V gene, D gene, CDR3 DNA, CDR3 protein. D genes are given only for firm matches. The size entry is marked missing in some rows and otherwise reads once, few, many or a size class.

clone size: NA; J gene: TRBJ2-7; V gene: TRBV19; D gene: NA; CDR3 DNA: TGTGCCAGTAGTCCATGGAATCAGGGAGGAGAGCAGTACTTC; CDR3 protein: CASSPWNQGGEQYF
clone size: few; J gene: TRBJ2-2; V gene: TRBV27; D gene: NA; CDR3 DNA: TGTGCCAGCAGTTTGCACGGGGAGCTGTTTTTT; CDR3 protein: CASSLHGELFF
clone size: NA; J gene: TRBJ2-7; V gene: TRBV9; D gene: NA; CDR3 DNA: TGTGCCAGCAGCCCGGGGCGGATGGGCTACGAGCAGTACTTC; CDR3 protein: CASSPGRMGYEQYF
clone size: NA; J gene: TRBJ1-5; V gene: TRBV7-9; D gene: NA; CDR3 DNA: TGTGCCAGCACATCAGCAGGGGACAATCAGCCCCAGCATTTT; CDR3 protein: CASTSAGDNQPQHF
clone size: NA; J gene: TRBJ2-7; V gene: TRBV4-3; D gene: TRBD2; CDR3 DNA: TGCGCCAGCAGCCGCAGTTCGGGACTAGCGGGAGGGAAAAGTTTCGGCGAGCAGTACTTC; CDR3 protein: CASSRSSGLAGGKSFGEQYF
clone size: NA; J gene: TRBJ2-7; V gene: TRBV3-1; D gene: NA; CDR3 DNA: TGTGCCAGCAGCCAAGATGTCCAGCGGTTTACCTACGAGCAGTACTTC; CDR3 protein: CASSQDVQRFTYEQYF
clone size: NA; J gene: TRBJ1-1; V gene: TRBV29-1; D gene: NA; CDR3 DNA: TGCAGCGTTGAAAGAGGCAGCCTGAACACTGAAGCTTTCTTT; CDR3 protein: CSVERGSLNTEAFF
clone size: NA; J gene: TRBJ1-2; V gene: TRBV6-5; D gene: TRBD1; CDR3 DNA: TGTGCCAGCAGTTATTTACCGGGACAGGGAGACGGCTACACCTTC; CDR3 protein: CASSYLPGQGDGYTF
clone size: NA; J gene: TRBJ1-2; V gene: TRBV29-1; D gene: NA; CDR3 DNA: TGCAGCGTTGACCCTGGGCCCAACTATGGCTACACCTTC; CDR3 protein: CSVDPGPNYGYTF
clone size: NA; J gene: TRBJ2-5; V gene: TRBV20-1; D gene: NA; CDR3 DNA: TGCAGTGCTAGAGATCGCCTCCGGGGGGAGACCCAGTACTTC; CDR3 protein: CSARDRLRGETQYF
clone size: NA; J gene: TRBJ1-1; V gene: TRBV27; D gene: NA; CDR3 DNA: TGTGCCAGCAGTACAAGGGACGAGAACACTGAAGCTTTCTTT; CDR3 protein: CASSTRDENTEAFF
clone size: once; J gene: TRBJ2-2; V gene: TRBV4-3; D gene: TRBD2; CDR3 DNA: TGCGCCAGCAGCCTAAGCGGGACGGGTGGGGAGCTGTTTTTT; CDR3 protein: CASSLSGTGGELFF
clone size: once; J gene: TRBJ2-7; V gene: TRBV27; D gene: TRBD2; CDR3 DNA: TGTGCCAGCAGTTCGGGACTAGAACACCACGAGCAGTACTTC; CDR3 protein: CASSSGLEHHEQYF
clone size: NA; J gene: TRBJ2-5; V gene: TRBV7-9; D gene: NA; CDR3 DNA: TGTGCCAGCAGCCCAGCCTACGAGGGTCGAGAGACCCAGTACTTC; CDR3 protein: CASSPAYEGRETQYF
clone size: NA; J gene: TRBJ1-1; V gene: TRBV29-1; D gene: TRBD1; CDR3 DNA: TGCAGCGTTCGAACAGGGGAAAGGATAACTTTCTTT; CDR3 protein: CSVRTGERITFF
clone size: NA; J gene: TRBJ2-1; V gene: TRBV27; D gene: TRBD2; CDR3 DNA: TGTGCCAGCAGCGGCGGGAGCGATGAGCAGTTCTTC; CDR3 protein: CASSGGSDEQFF
clone size: NA; J gene: TRBJ2-5; V gene: TRBV9; D gene: TRBD2; CDR3 DNA: TGTGCCAGCAGCGTCCGTGCGGGAGCGGCAGAGACCCAGTACTTC; CDR3 protein: CASSVRAGAAETQYF
clone size: once; J gene: TRBJ1-2; V gene: TRBV9; D gene: TRBD1; CDR3 DNA: TGTGCCAGCAGCGTAGGGGGACAGGGCGGTGGCTACACCTTC; CDR3 protein: CASSVGGQGGGYTF
clone size: NA; J gene: TRBJ1-5; V gene: TRBV15; D gene: NA; CDR3 DNA: TGTGCCACCAGCAGAGTGGGACGTAGCAATCAGCCCCAGCATTTT; CDR3 protein: CATSRVGRSNQPQHF
clone size: NA; J gene: TRBJ2-1; V gene: TRBV30; D gene: NA; CDR3 DNA: TGTGCCTGGAGTTCCGGGACCGGCGGCAATGAGCAGTTCTTC; CDR3 protein: CAWSSGTGGNEQFF
clone size: NA; J gene: TRBJ1-5; V gene: TRBV27; D gene: NA; CDR3 DNA: TGTGCCAGTCCAGACCGAAATCAGCCCCAGCATTTT; CDR3 protein: CASPDRNQPQHF
clone size: once; J gene: TRBJ1-2; V gene: TRBV4-1; D gene: TRBD1; CDR3 DNA: TGCGCCAGCAGCCCAGACAGGGCTAACTATGGCTACACCTTC; CDR3 protein: CASSPDRANYGYTF
clone size: NA; J gene: TRBJ2-7; V gene: TRBV9; D gene: NA; CDR3 DNA: TGTGCCAGCAGCGTAGGTCTGGACGTGAGCTACGAGCAGTACTTC; CDR3 protein: CASSVGLDVSYEQYF
clone size: NA; J gene: TRBJ2-6; V gene: TRBV9; D gene: NA; CDR3 DNA: TGTGCCAGCAGCGTAGCCGGTGGGGGGGCCAACGTCCTGACTTTC; CDR3 protein: CASSVAGGGANVLTF
clone size: NA; J gene: TRBJ2-2; V gene: TRBV6-2/TRBV6-3; D gene: NA; CDR3 DNA: TGTGCCAGCGCGATGTGGGTCGGGGAGCTGTTTTTT; CDR3 protein: CASAMWVGELFF
clone size: NA; J gene: TRBJ2-7; V gene: TRBV27; D gene: NA; CDR3 DNA: TGTGCCAGCCAAACTCGAGGGACATCCCACTACGAGCAGTACTTC; CDR3 protein: CASQTRGTSHYEQYF
clone size: NA; J gene: TRBJ2-7; V gene: TRBV7-9; D gene: TRBD2; CDR3 DNA: TGTGCCAGCAGCACCCGGACTAGCGCGAACTCCTACGAGCAGTACTTC; CDR3 protein: CASSTRTSANSYEQYF
clone size: NA; J gene: TRBJ1-2; V gene: TRBV13; D gene: NA; CDR3 DNA: TGTGCCAGCAGCTCTCGACAGAAGTCCTATGGCTACACCTTC; CDR3 protein: CASSSRQKSYGYTF
clone size: NA; J gene: TRBJ2-7; V gene: TRBV9; D gene: NA; CDR3 DNA: TGTGCCAGCAGCGTAGGAGGGCACCCCTACGAGCAGTACTTC; CDR3 protein: CASSVGGHPYEQYF
clone size: NA; J gene: TRBJ2-3; V gene: TRBV27; D gene: TRBD2; CDR3 DNA: TGTGCCAGCAGCTCTAGCGGGAGGGATGGAGATACGCAGTATTTT; CDR3 protein: CASSSSGRDGDTQYF
clone size: NA; J gene: TRBJ2-7; V gene: TRBV29-1; D gene: NA; CDR3 DNA: TGCAGCGGGCAGGGGGGTAGCTACGAGCAGTACTTC; CDR3 protein: CSGQGGSYEQYF
clone size: NA; J gene: TRBJ2-7; V gene: TRBV7-9; D gene: NA; CDR3 DNA: TGTGCCAGCAGCTTAGATGGGGGCGAGCAGTACTTC; CDR3 protein: CASSLDGGEQYF
clone size: NA; J gene: TRBJ2-7; V gene: TRBV5-1; D gene: TRBD1; CDR3 DNA: TGCGCCAGCAGCTGGACAGGGGGCTCCTACGAGCAGTACTTC; CDR3 protein: CASSWTGGSYEQYF
clone size: few; J gene: TRBJ1-1; V gene: TRBV27; D gene: NA; CDR3 DNA: TGTGCCAGCAGTTTATCCAGGGCCACTGAAGCTTTCTTT; CDR3 protein: CASSLSRATEAFF
clone size: NA; J gene: TRBJ2-7; V gene: TRBV27; D gene: NA; CDR3 DNA: TGTGCCAGCGGCCGGAGGTTTGATTCCTACGAGCAGTACTTC; CDR3 protein: CASGRRFDSYEQYF
clone size: NA; J gene: TRBJ2-2; V gene: TRBV12-3/TRBV12-4; D gene: NA; CDR3 DNA: TGTGCCAGCAAGGTCACCGGGGAGCTGTTTTTT; CDR3 protein: CASKVTGELFF
clone size: NA; J gene: TRBJ2-7; V gene: TRBV13; D gene: NA; CDR3 DNA: TGTGCCAGCAGCTTAGGTCCGGACGGTCCCCGGGAGCAGTACTTC; CDR3 protein: CASSLGPDGPREQYF
clone size: NA; J gene: TRBJ2-3; V gene: TRBV29-1; D gene: NA; CDR3 DNA: TGCAGCGTAACAGGTGCTGGTAGCACAGATACGCAGTATTTT; CDR3 protein: CSVTGAGSTDTQYF
clone size: NA; J gene: TRBJ1-4; V gene: TRBV7-9; D gene: NA; CDR3 DNA: TGTGCCAGCAGCTTAACGGGTTCAACTAATGAAAAACTGTTTTTT; CDR3 protein: CASSLTGSTNEKLFF
clone size: NA; J gene: TRBJ2-2; V gene: TRBV9; D gene: TRBD1; CDR3 DNA: TGTGCCAGCGACGCAGGGGGTTACACCGGGGAGCTGTTTTTT; CDR3 protein: CASDAGGYTGELFF
clone size: NA; J gene: TRBJ1-1; V gene: TRBV5-1; D gene: NA; CDR3 DNA: TGCGCCAGCAGCTTGAGGTCCAACACTGAAGCTTTCTTT; CDR3 protein: CASSLRSNTEAFF
clone size: NA; J gene: TRBJ1-1; V gene: TRBV6-5; D gene: NA; CDR3 DNA: TGTGCCAGCAGTCACATTGACAGGGAAGCTTTCTTT; CDR3 protein: CASSHIDREAFF
clone size: NA; J gene: TRBJ2-3; V gene: TRBV19; D gene: TRBD2; CDR3 DNA: TGTGCCAGTAGTACGGGACTAGCTTCAGATACGCAGTATTTT; CDR3 protein: CASSTGLASDTQYF
clone size: NA; J gene: TRBJ2-1; V gene: TRBV20-1; D gene: TRBD1; CDR3 DNA: TGCAGTGCTAGGGGGACAGGGAACTACAATGAGCAGTTCTTC; CDR3 protein: CSARGTGNYNEQFF
clone size: NA; J gene: TRBJ2-7; V gene: TRBV7-2; D gene: NA; CDR3 DNA: TGTGCCAGCAGCTCGGGACTTGGGCTCGAGCAGTACTTC; CDR3 protein: CASSSGLGLEQYF
clone size: NA; J gene: TRBJ1-1; V gene: TRBV14; D gene: NA; CDR3 DNA: TGTGCCAGCAGCCTCAATCGGGGGCTTTTGAACACTGAAGCTTTCTTT; CDR3 protein: CASSLNRGLLNTEAFF
clone size: NA; J gene: TRBJ2-7; V gene: TRBV20-1; D gene: TRBD2; CDR3 DNA: TGCAGTGCTAGAGCTAGCGGAGACTACGAGCAGTACTTC; CDR3 protein: CSARASGDYEQYF
clone size: NA; J gene: TRBJ1-2; V gene: TRBV20-1; D gene: TRBD1; CDR3 DNA: TGCAGTGCAGAGCCATCAGGGGGACTTTATGGCTACACCTTC; CDR3 protein: CSAEPSGGLYGYTF
clone size: NA; J gene: TRBJ1-2; V gene: TRBV29-1; D gene: NA; CDR3 DNA: TGCAGCGTTCCTTGGACTGATAACTATGGCTACACCTTC; CDR3 protein: CSVPWTDNYGYTF
clone size: NA; J gene: TRBJ2-1; V gene: TRBV12-3/TRBV12-4; D gene: NA; CDR3 DNA: TGTGCCAGCAGCTGGGTGGAATCCTACAATGAGCAGTTCTTC; CDR3 protein: CASSWVESYNEQFF
clone size: NA; J gene: TRBJ2-1; V gene: TRBV30; D gene: TRBD2; CDR3 DNA: TGTGCCTGGAGTGTTACGCGGGAGAAATATGAGCAGTTCTTC; CDR3 protein: CAWSVTREKYEQFF
clone size: NA; J gene: TRBJ2-7; V gene: TRBV20-1; D gene: NA; CDR3 DNA: TGCAGTGCCCGTGGGCGGGACAACTACGAGCAGTACTTC; CDR3 protein: CSARGRDNYEQYF
clone size: NA; J gene: TRBJ2-7; V gene: TRBV7-9; D gene: TRBD2; CDR3 DNA: TGTGCCAGCAGCCCTAGCGGGAGGGCCTACGAGCAGTACTTC; CDR3 protein: CASSPSGRAYEQYF